What follows describes a single TCR beta chain. This specimen comes from a study of shared clonotypes between healthy human individuals. The wider study: Each donor contributed plates that comprised three CD4 naive, three CD4 memory, two CD8 naive and one CD8 memory.

Between the trimmed V and J ends, which lost 3 bases and 5 bases, there was a span of 14 bases. Germline V CDR1 and CDR2: SGHTA, FQGTGA. The CDR3 spans 14 residues. TCRdb keeps only in-frame clones here, not all; method: immunoSEQ multiplex PCR. The data hold about 2.4 million clones, with under 95% observed a single time. This TCR was recovered from a young man in good health. Some clones in this sample may be carry-over from other donors' samples. The chain combines TRBV7-3 with TRBJ2-7; possibly TRBD2 for D (5 bases). Specimen: naive CD4+ T cells from PBMCs. Subset: CD45RA+ positively selected. CDR3 amino acids: CASSLFLAPHEQYF. CDR3 in DNA: TGTGCCAGCAGCTTGTTCCTAGCTCCGCACGAGCAGTACTTC.